The rows below give T cell receptor beta chains drawn from one sample of a study of blood T cell repertoires in COVID-19. Clones were read by immunoSEQ multiplex PCR, and TCRdb kept only the in-frame ones, dropping some. The table shows some 350,000 clones, with about 87% occurring only once. Sequenced material: peripheral blood. The receptors shown here come from a woman in her forties or fifties with COVID-19, enrolled during active disease. Both conserved end residues are part of each CDR3. The order of the fields is D gene, clone size, V gene, J gene, CDR3 protein, CDR3 DNA. A D gene is named only where the DNA matches it firmly. Rows may omit the clone size; those that give it use once, few, many or a size class.

>NA|NA|TRBV7-9|TRBJ1-1
CASSLVAGNTEAFF
TGTGCCAGCAGCTTAGTAGCGGGGAACACTGAAGCTTTCTTT
>NA|NA|TRBV9|TRBJ2-3
CANSVSGLPPFTDTQYF
TGTGCCAACAGCGTAAGTGGACTACCGCCGTTCACAGATACGCAGTATTTT
>TRBD1|NA|TRBV18|TRBJ2-7
CASSPPGQGAHEQYF
TGTGCCAGCTCACCCCCGGGACAGGGGGCTCACGAGCAGTACTTC
>NA|NA|TRBV11-2|TRBJ2-7
CASSSWPQSRYEQYF
TGTGCCAGCAGTTCATGGCCTCAAAGTCGCTACGAGCAGTACTTC
>TRBD1|NA|TRBV3-1/TRBV3-2|TRBJ2-3
CASSPRGTDTQYF
TGTGCCAGCAGCCCCAGGGGGACAGATACGCAGTATTTT
>NA|few|TRBV19|TRBJ1-6
CASSTSGIAGNSPLHF
TGTGCCAGTAGTACTTCAGGCATAGCGGGTAATTCACCCCTCCACTTT
>NA|NA|TRBV19|TRBJ2-2
CASKGGPGATGELFF
TGTGCCAGTAAAGGTGGACCGGGAGCCACCGGGGAGCTGTTTTTT
>NA|few|TRBV29-1|TRBJ1-3
CSVVTAGNTIYF
TGCAGCGTTGTGACAGCTGGAAACACCATATATTTT
>TRBD1|NA|TRBV18|TRBJ2-5
CASSKDRVETQYF
TGTGCCAGCTCAAAGGACAGGGTGGAGACCCAGTACTTC
>TRBD2|NA|TRBV4-2|TRBJ2-1
CASSQDNRNSGRAYNEQFF
TGTGCCAGCAGCCAAGATAACAGGAATAGCGGGAGGGCCTACAATGAGCAGTTCTTC
>TRBD2|NA|TRBV14|TRBJ2-1
CASSQAGGYNEQFF
TGTGCCAGCAGCCAGGCGGGAGGGTACAATGAGCAGTTCTTC
>NA|NA|TRBV19|TRBJ2-7
CATGYGGHVYEQYF
TGTGCCACCGGCTACGGGGGGCACGTCTACGAGCAGTACTTC
>NA|NA|TRBV6-4|TRBJ2-1
CASSDSSVNEQFF
TGTGCCAGCAGTGACTCTAGCGTCAATGAGCAGTTCTTC
>TRBD1|NA|TRBV3-1/TRBV3-2|TRBJ2-1
CASSTHGTGEYNEQFF
TGTGCCAGCAGCACTCACGGGACAGGAGAATACAATGAGCAGTTCTTC
>NA|NA|TRBV12-3/TRBV12-4|TRBJ2-3
CASSFGSGDTQYF
TGTGCCAGCAGTTTTGGTTCGGGGGATACGCAGTATTTT
>NA|once|TRBV11-3|TRBJ2-4
CASSLVGADIQYF
TGTGCCAGCAGCTTAGTAGGGGCTGACATTCAGTACTTC
>TRBD2|once|TRBV25-1|TRBJ2-2
CASSVHDSGRAGELFF
TGTGCCAGCAGTGTCCACGACAGCGGGAGGGCCGGGGAGCTGTTTTTT
>NA|NA|TRBV4-2|TRBJ1-2
CASSQEFTMANYGYTF
TGTGCCAGCAGCCAAGAATTTACTATGGCTAACTATGGCTACACCTTC
>NA|few|TRBV3-1/TRBV3-2|TRBJ2-7
CASSQGRGYEQYF
TGTGCCAGCAGCCAAGGTAGAGGCTACGAGCAGTACTTC
>TRBD1|NA|TRBV19|TRBJ1-1
CASSPWTGFTEAFF
TGTGCCAGTAGTCCCTGGACAGGGTTCACTGAAGCTTTCTTT
>TRBD1|NA|TRBV7-2|TRBJ1-2
CASSPGGAGVGGSYTF
TGTGCCAGCAGCCCAGGGGGCGCAGGGGTAGGGGGGAGCTACACCTTC
>TRBD1|NA|TRBV5-1|TRBJ2-2
CASSSTGDTGELFF
TGCGCCAGCAGCTCGACAGGGGACACCGGGGAGCTGTTTTTT
>NA|NA|TRBV4-1|TRBJ2-1
CASSQEGEPSLNEQFF
TGCGCCAGCAGCCAAGAGGGAGAACCTAGCTTGAATGAGCAGTTCTTC
>TRBD2|NA|TRBV19|TRBJ2-1
CASSIVTGGHEQFF
TGTGCCAGTAGTATAGTCACGGGAGGGCATGAGCAGTTCTTC
>NA|NA|TRBV6-1|TRBJ2-1
CASREDRFSYNEQFF
TGTGCCAGCAGAGAAGACAGGTTCTCCTACAATGAGCAGTTCTTC
>TRBD1|NA|TRBV7-2|TRBJ1-6
CASRPDRVRNSPLHF
TGTGCCAGCAGGCCGGACAGGGTCCGGAATTCACCCCTCCACTTT
>TRBD2|NA|TRBV7-6|TRBJ2-7
CASSFGSGRTYEQYF
TGTGCCAGCAGCTTTGGTAGCGGGAGAACCTACGAGCAGTACTTC
>TRBD2|NA|TRBV18|TRBJ2-1
CASSPPGLAGDPQFF
TGTGCCAGCTCACCACCAGGACTAGCGGGAGATCCGCAGTTCTTC
>TRBD2|few|TRBV7-2|TRBJ2-7
CASSTLTSGRKGSYEQYF
TGTGCCAGCAGCACTCTGACTAGCGGGAGGAAGGGGTCCTACGAGCAGTACTTC
>NA|NA|TRBV2|TRBJ1-5
CASSGLNQPQHF
TGTGCCAGCAGTGGTCTCAATCAGCCCCAGCATTTT
>NA|NA|TRBV4-1|TRBJ1-3
CASSQPFSGNTIYF
TGCGCCAGCAGCCAACCATTCTCTGGAAACACCATATATTTT
>NA|NA|TRBV7-6|TRBJ2-1
CASSLEVGGSSYNEQFF
TGTGCCAGCAGCTTAGAGGTCGGGGGTAGCTCCTACAATGAGCAGTTCTTC
>TRBD1|NA|TRBV4-2|TRBJ1-5
CASSQDMRTGGASNQPQHF
TGTGCCAGCAGCCAAGATATGAGGACAGGGGGCGCGAGCAATCAGCCCCAGCATTTT
>NA|NA|TRBV11-2|TRBJ1-3
CASALQTVPGNTIYF
TGTGCCAGCGCACTTCAAACCGTACCTGGAAACACCATATATTTT
>TRBD2|NA|TRBV5-1|TRBJ2-1
CASSLRGAGGPNTYNEQFF
TGCGCCAGCAGCTTGAGAGGAGCGGGAGGGCCCAATACCTACAATGAGCAGTTCTTC
>NA|NA|TRBV5-1|TRBJ1-2
CASSSGAAENYGYTF
TGCGCCAGCAGCTCGGGAGCTGCAGAAAACTATGGCTACACCTTC
>TRBD2|NA|TRBV7-2|TRBJ2-1
CASTETSVYYNEQFF
TGTGCCAGCACGGAGACTAGCGTCTACTACAATGAGCAGTTCTTC
>TRBD2|NA|TRBV5-4|TRBJ2-1
CASSPPRAGGPGLRGREEFF
TGTGCCAGCAGCCCCCCCCGGGCGGGGGGACCCGGACTGCGCGGGAGGGAAGAGTTCTTC
>TRBD1|NA|TRBV28|TRBJ1-4
CASSLSVAGTDTVKLFF
TGTGCCAGCAGTTTATCAGTAGCCGGGACAGATACCGTAAAACTGTTTTTT
>TRBD2|NA|TRBV5-1|TRBJ2-2
CASSFGVGRPRLAGGPANTGELFF
TGCGCCAGCAGCTTTGGGGTAGGGCGGCCCCGACTAGCGGGAGGGCCCGCGAACACCGGGGAGCTGTTTTTT
>TRBD1|NA|TRBV27|TRBJ1-1
CASRPVTGDTTEAFF
TGTGCCAGCAGGCCTGTGACAGGGGACACCACTGAAGCTTTCTTT
>NA|NA|TRBV7-7|TRBJ2-7
CASSSRASALYEQYF
TGTGCCAGCAGCTCTAGGGCTAGCGCACTCTACGAGCAGTACTTC
>TRBD1|once|TRBV19|TRBJ2-1
CASSRQGVRYNEQFF
TGTGCCAGTAGTCGACAGGGGGTGCGCTACAATGAGCAGTTCTTC
>TRBD1|once|TRBV6-2/TRBV6-3|TRBJ2-7
CASSRADRDEQYF
TGTGCCAGCAGCCGGGCCGACAGGGACGAGCAGTACTTC
>TRBD2|NA|TRBV2|TRBJ2-5
CASRGFITSGSGETQYF
TGTGCCAGCAGGGGGTTTATAACTAGCGGGAGTGGAGAGACCCAGTACTTC
>NA|NA|TRBV6-2/TRBV6-3|TRBJ1-2
CASSYRGGYGYTF
TGTGCCAGCAGTTACAGAGGGGGCTATGGCTACACCTTC
>NA|NA|TRBV6-1|TRBJ2-7
CASSEGLLSSYEQYF
TGTGCCAGCAGTGAAGGACTCTTAAGCTCCTACGAGCAGTACTTC
>NA|NA|TRBV19|TRBJ1-1
CASSINGGLGNTEAFF
TGTGCCAGTAGTATTAACGGGGGGCTGGGGAACACTGAAGCTTTCTTT
>TRBD2|once|TRBV7-2|TRBJ2-7
CASSPTGTSSYEQYF
TGTGCCAGCAGCCCTACCGGGACTAGCAGCTACGAGCAGTACTTC
>NA|once|TRBV11-1|TRBJ1-5
CASSRTLAEPQHF
TGTGCCAGCAGCCGAACGTTGGCAGAACCCCAGCATTTT
>TRBD1|NA|TRBV24-1|TRBJ2-5
CATSDPGQGWETQYF
TGTGCCACCAGTGATCCAGGACAGGGGTGGGAGACCCAGTACTTC
>TRBD2|NA|TRBV5-1|TRBJ2-7
CASSFGLLAGSREQYF
TGCGCCAGCAGCTTCGGTTTGCTAGCGGGTAGTCGGGAGCAGTACTTC